What follows is one T cell receptor (beta chain) and its context. As handled by the study authors: Nucleated cell counts were estimated from reference gene primer amplification. Only in-frame clones appear in the TCRdb table, and some are missing; sequencing was by immunoSEQ multiplex PCR. Clonal size and the V and J genes are those of that table, whereas D and trimming came from the DNA. In the table there are some 260,000 clones, 85% to 90% of which are singletons. Residents of 24 US areas, aged about 18 to 95 years, made up the participants. These data belong to a study of blood T cell repertoires in COVID-19. Turning to the study itself: T cells, B-cell-depleted T cells, or PBMCs supplied cDNA or gDNA.

The sample taken for sequencing was PBMCs or T cells enriched from blood (not recorded which). The receptor was isolated from a man between 40 and 49 years old who had recovered from COVID-19.

CDR3 sequence reads: CASRGGGAESPLHF. As DNA, the CDR3 is TGTGCCAGCAGAGGAGGGGGGGCGGAATCACCCCTCCACTTT. V is TRBV6-5 and J is TRBJ1-6, with D maybe TRBD1 (6 bases). The V and J ends lost 6 bases and 10 bases respectively, with 16 bases between them. This CDR3 is built from 14 residues. From germline, CDR1 is MNHEY and CDR2 SVGAGI.